This TCR beta chain emerged from a study of T-cell memory formation after mild COVID-19. Study results and limitations: CD4+ contracting clones were found mainly in CM and EM, and CD8+ ones in EMRA. The authors left the SARS-CoV-2 specificity of second-wave clones peaking on day 37 unconfirmed.

Details on this clonotype: The antigen is unknown.

MiXCR, applied by TCRdb to the 5' RACE reads, yields one record per CDR3 protein. The sample has over 300,000 distinct CDR3 sequences; 20% to 25% are singletons. V gave up 4 bases and J gave up 6 bases; unmatched junction bases: 8. The CDR3 has 14 amino acids. The V gene's germline CDR1 is SGHRS and CDR2 YFSETQ. The gene calls are TRBV5-1 and TRBJ1-1; 8 nucleotides line up with TRBD1. This clonotype originated in a man aged 18 to 35 who had mild COVID-19 (a few samples of this study predate the infection). Cell type and time point are not known. The specimen sequenced was PBMCs or a T cell subset sorted from them (not recorded which). The CDR3 spells CASSTDRVVSEAFF. CDR3 nucleotide sequence: TGCGCCAGCAGCACGGACAGGGTTGTATCTGAAGCTTTCTTT.